This record covers a single T cell receptor (beta chain). The antigen is unknown. V lost 5 bases, J lost 6 bases, and 13 bases lay in between. The germline gives CDR1 SGHTA, CDR2 FQGTGA. The CDR3 extends over 14 amino acids. TCRdb analysed the 5' RACE reads with MiXCR anew, one entry per CDR3 protein. The data hold fewer than 500,000 distinct CDR3 sequences, with about a fifth observed a single time. These data are taken from a study of CD8 T cells in ankylosing spondylitis. Study outcomes and limitations: Characteristic of ankylosing spondylitis blood, it appeared, was a TCR beta motif comprising several highly homologous variants. In synovial fluid and blood from reactive arthritis, some motif variants were previously reported.

The chain recombines TRBV7-3 with TRBJ2-2; unclear D gene. The source is a male donor with ankylosing spondylitis. Sample: blood, either unsorted or a sorted T cell fraction (not recorded which). This CDR3 is CASSILGLAGELFF. The CDR3 DNA is TGTGCCAGCAGCATCCTAGGCCTCGCCGGGGAGCTGTTTTTT.